These 2 T cell receptor beta chains were all obtained from the same sample, sequenced in a study of blood T cell repertoires in COVID-19. Sequencing was performed with immunoSEQ multiplex PCR; in TCRdb, only in-frame clones are kept and a portion is missing. Altogether about 280,000 clones are present, around 93% being singletons, with the ten largest covering approximately 2.7%. Material: PBMCs or T cells enriched from blood (not recorded which). Receptors were obtained from a middle-aged man who had been exposed to COVID-19.

This clone was found a few times. The chain employs TRBV6-2 or TRBV6-3 and TRBJ2-2, with TRBD1 matching 8 bases. The V gene end was trimmed by 2 bases and the J gene end by 3 bases; junction bases not matched to a gene: 20. CDR3 length: 21 amino acids. Germline values: CDR1 MNHEY, CDR2 SVGEGT. Here the CDR3 reads CASSYDFGQGTRSGDTGELFF. CDR3 sequence (DNA): TGTGCCAGCAGTTACGATTTCGGACAGGGAACTCGATCAGGGGACACCGGGGAGCTGTTTTTT.

The chain combines TRBV7-9 with TRBJ2-3; 11 nucleotides line up with TRBD2. The CDR3 has 15 amino acids. The germline gives CDR1 SEHNR, CDR2 FQNEAQ (reference sequence). Trimming cost V 5 bases and J 3 bases; bases outside gene matches: 4. CDR3 protein: CASSITSGRTDTQYF. CDR3 nucleotide sequence: TGTGCCAGCAGCATAACTAGCGGGAGAACAGATACGCAGTATTTT.